The 20 T cell receptor beta chains below all came from one sample that was sequenced in a study of T-cell reconstitution after alpha-beta-depleted transplantation in children. The authors prepared the TCRbeta library with unique molecular identifiers. In TCRdb, the PCR reads were re-called with MiXCR into one record per CDR3 protein. The table lists 700,000 to 950,000 distinct CDR3 sequences, roughly 16% of them singletons. Sequencing was performed on PBMCs, mostly from graft donor cells, taken 360 days after TCRalphabeta/CD19-depleted stem cell transplant. Receptors were obtained from a male patient aged 5 to 17 who had a stem cell transplant for acute lymphoblastic leukemia, so the T cells may come from the graft donor.

This chain links TRBV7-2 with TRBJ2-5, with 7 bases lining up with TRBD2. The length of the CDR3 is 14 residues. Losses at the gene ends were 3 bases for V and 2 bases for J; bases not matched to a gene: 3. Germline CDR1 is SGHTA and CDR2 is FQGNSA. CDR3: CASSFRTSQETQYF. For the CDR3, the DNA is TGTGCCAGCAGCTTCCGGACTAGTCAAGAGACCCAGTACTTC.

This clonotype was counted at least ten times. The chain recombines TRBV10-3 with TRBJ2-2, with D hard to call. With 3 bases removed from V and 5 bases from J, the gap between germline ends came to 10 bases. Germline CDR1 ENHRY, CDR2 SYGVKD. The CDR3 loop spans 14 amino acids. The chain's CDR3 is CAISDRIRTGELFF. The CDR3 region has the DNA TGTGCCATCAGTGACCGAATAAGAACCGGGGAGCTGTTTTTT.

This clonotype was counted a few times. The junction shows a germline mismatch at one end, possibly a read error. J is TRBJ2-5 and V is TRBV7-7, with 12 bases aligning to TRBD2. CDR3 length equals 17 residues. CDR1 and CDR2 from the germline V gene are SSHAT and FNYEAQ (reference sequence). CDR3 nucleotides: TGTGTCAGCTCCCTAGCGGGAGGGCCGACGGGTTACGAGACCCAGTACTTC. It encodes CVSSLAGGPTGYETQYF.

The chain joins TRBV29-1 to TRBJ2-1; perhaps D is TRBD1 or TRBD2 (6 bases each). V lost 8 bases to trimming and J lost 12 bases, with 17 bases between them. Germline assignment: CDR1 SQVTM and CDR2 ANQGSEA. This CDR3 has 11 amino acids. CDR3 DNA: TGCAGCATACGGGGGCTCTCCGTGCAGTTCTTC. Protein: CSIRGLSVQFF.

This clonotype was observed many times. This chain links TRBV4-1 with TRBJ2-1; 10 nucleotides agree with TRBD2. The germline V gene has CDR1 MGHRA and CDR2 YSYEKL. After removal of 4 bases from V and 4 bases from J, the junction contained 7 bases not matched to a gene. The length of the CDR3 is 16 residues. The CDR3 DNA sequence: TGCGCCAGCAGCCCCTGGACTAGCGGCAGATACAATGAGCAGTTCTTC. It translates to CASSPWTSGRYNEQFF.

The rearrangement joins TRBV2 to TRBJ2-7; 11 bases map to TRBD2. Germline CDR1 and CDR2: SNHLY and FYNNEI. The CDR3 is made up of 15 amino acids. Losses at the gene ends were 6 bases for V and 2 bases for J; bases not matched to a gene: 6. The CDR3 nucleotides are TGTGCCAGCAGAGCTGCGGGACTAGCGGCCTACGAGCAGTACTTC. Its translation: CASRAAGLAAYEQYF.

V gene TRBV5-1 combines with J gene TRBJ2-7, with D possibly TRBD2 on 6 matching bases. CDR1 SGHRS and CDR2 YFSETQ come from the germline V gene. This CDR3 spans 13 amino acids. V shed 4 bases and J shed 4 bases, with 12 bases lying between them. DNA for the CDR3: TGCGCCAGCAGCATCTGGACTACATACGAGCAGTACTTC. This translates into CASSIWTTYEQYF.

This clonotype was picked up a small number of times. The chain links TRBV11-2 to TRBJ1-5; no clear D. CDR1 and CDR2 (germline): SGHAT, FQNNGV. V lost 5 bases, J lost 1 base, and 21 bases lay in between. This CDR3 is 18 amino acids long. The CDR3 DNA reads TGTGCCAGCAGCATAGGCCCCGGCTGGGCCAGGAGCAATCAGCCCCAGCATTTT. This encodes CASSIGPGWARSNQPQHF.

This clonotype was detected many times. The rearrangement uses TRBV20-1 and TRBJ2-2; 12 bases fit TRBD2. V was clipped by 3 bases and J by 3 bases; unmatched bases: 8. Germline V gives CDR1 DFQATT, CDR2 SNEGSKA (reference sequence). CDR3 length: 17 amino acids. CDR3 nucleotide sequence: TGCAGTGCTAGCAGACTAGCGGGAGAGGAGGACACCGGGGAGCTGTTTTTT. Its translation is CSASRLAGEEDTGELFF.

This clonotype was found many times. CDR3 nucleotide sequence: TGTGCCAGCAGCTCATCCGAAGAGACCCAGTACTTC. Its translation is CASSSSEETQYF. The rearrangement uses TRBV7-8 and TRBJ2-5; D is ambiguous. Germline lookup yields CDR1 SGHVS and CDR2 FQNEAQ. Trimming stripped 4 bases from V and 3 bases from J, with 6 bases between. The CDR3 runs 12 residues.

The V gene is TRBV11-2, the J gene TRBJ1-1; no firm D call. Germline lookup yields CDR1 SGHAT and CDR2 FQNNGV. The CDR3 has 14 amino acids. V was clipped by 4 bases and J by 2 bases, with 11 bases between them. The CDR3 nucleotides are TGTGCCAGCAGCTCCGGGTGGGGTAACACTGAAGCTTTCTTT. It is translated as CASSSGWGNTEAFF.

This clonotype came up a few times. V usage is TRBV5-1 and J usage is TRBJ2-2; tentatively, D is TRBD1 (5 bases). The length of the CDR3 is 15 residues. Trimming stripped 0 bases from V and 4 bases from J, with 10 bases between. Germline-derived CDR1 and CDR2 are SGHRS and YFSETQ. CDR3 in amino acids: CASSLEGEGTGELFF. The CDR3 coding sequence is TGCGCCAGCAGCTTGGAAGGGGAAGGCACCGGGGAGCTGTTTTTT.

This chain joins TRBV5-1 and TRBJ2-7; 11 nucleotides agree with TRBD2. The CDR3 has 16 residues. From germline, CDR1 is SGHRS and CDR2 YFSETQ. J was trimmed by 0 bases and V by 3 bases; bases with no gene match: 5. CDR3 residues: CASSSTGTSGSYEQYF. CDR3 sequence (DNA): TGCGCCAGCAGCTCGACCGGGACTAGCGGCTCCTACGAGCAGTACTTC.

This clonotype was seen many times. The chain links TRBV20-1 to TRBJ2-3, with no clear D. CDR3 length: 14 amino acids. Per germline, CDR1 DFQATT and CDR2 SNEGSKA (reference sequence). Between the trimmed V and J ends, which lost 1 base and 7 bases, there was a span of 15 bases. The CDR3 nucleotides read TGCAGTGCTAGAGTTCCCTCGGCCGCCCATACGCAGTATTTT. Residues: CSARVPSAAHTQYF.

This clonotype was seen more than once but under ten times. The V gene is TRBV4-1, the J gene TRBJ1-1; D is unresolved. V was trimmed by 7 bases and J by 5 bases, leaving 11 bases between them. Per germline, CDR1 MGHRA and CDR2 YSYEKL. CDR3 length equals 12 residues. This chain's CDR3 is CASKAVGTEAFF. Written as DNA, the CDR3 is TGCGCCAGCAAGGCCGTCGGGACTGAAGCTTTCTTT.

The chain joins TRBV14 to TRBJ2-2; TRBD2 aligns across 7 bases. Germline-derived CDR1 and CDR2 are SGHDN and FVKESK. Trimming at V came to 4 bases and at J to 5 bases, leaving 10 bases not matched to a gene. CDR3 length: 16 residues. The CDR3 region is CASSPRGGSVTGELFF. The CDR3 DNA sequence: TGTGCCAGCAGCCCAAGGGGAGGGAGTGTGACCGGGGAGCTGTTTTTT.

The CDR3 reads CSAYSGTRLPETQYF. CDR3 bases: TGCAGTGCTTATTCCGGGACTCGCCTCCCAGAGACCCAGTACTTC. The chain joins TRBV20-1 to TRBJ2-5, with a possible D match to TRBD2 (6 bases). Germline V lookup: CDR1 DFQATT, CDR2 SNEGSKA (reference sequence). The CDR3 has 15 residues. The V and J ends lost 5 bases and 4 bases respectively, with 20 bases between them.

The chain employs TRBV5-1 and TRBJ1-2; no definite D call. The germline gives CDR1 SGHRS, CDR2 YFSETQ. CDR3 length equals 18 residues. Trimming pared 5 bases from V and 0 bases from J, leaving 23 bases between. The CDR3 loop is CASSGRKRPGKANYGYTF. CDR3 DNA: TGCGCCAGCAGTGGTCGGAAAAGGCCAGGCAAGGCTAACTATGGCTACACCTTC. Full variable domain (missing parts from reference TRBV5-1 and TRBJ1-2): KAGVTQTPRYLIKTRGQQVTLSCSPISGHRSVSWYQQTPGQGLQFLFEYFSETQRNKGNFPGRFSGRQFSNSRSEMNVSTLELGDSALYLCASSGRKRPGKANYGYTFGSGTRLTVV.

V gene TRBV18 combines with J gene TRBJ1-5, with D tentatively TRBD1 (5 bases). This CDR3 is built from 14 residues. V lost 5 bases and J 3 bases, leaving 11 bases between the germline ends. Looked up from germline, CDR1 is KGHSH and CDR2 is LQKENI. The CDR3 DNA reads as TGTGCCAGCTCATTCCTCAGGGCCAATCAGCCCCAGCATTTT. This gives the protein CASSFLRANQPQHF. Based on the CDR3 plus reference TRBV18 and TRBJ1-5, the full variable domain is NAGVMQNPRHLVRRRGQEARLRCSPMKGHSHVYWYRQLPEEGLKFMVYLQKENIIDESGMPKERFSAEFPKEGPSILRIQQVVRGDSAAYFCASSFLRANQPQHFGDGTRLSIL.

Here the CDR3 reads CASSHSTSGRYQETQYF. The CDR3 DNA follows: TGTGCCAGCAGCCACTCGACTAGCGGGAGGTACCAAGAGACCCAGTACTTC. The genes are TRBV9 and TRBJ2-5; 13 nucleotides match TRBD2. Trimming removed 4 bases from V and 0 bases from J; junction bases left unmatched: 6. Germline V CDR1 and CDR2: SGDLS, YYNGEE. The CDR3 totals 17 residues.